The 31 T cell receptor beta chains below come from one sample, sequenced in a study of T cells of healthy individuals. Each CDR3 protein is one row after TCRdb ran MiXCR on the 5' RACE reads. The table records nearly 100,000 distinct CDR3 sequences, around 17% of them present only once. These receptor sequences come from a human donor in good health.

CDR3 residues: CSAEKDSNNQPQHF. The CDR3 nucleotides read TGCAGTGCTGAAAAGGACAGCAACAATCAGCCCCAGCATTTT. The V call is TRBV20-1, the J call TRBJ1-5; D is possibly TRBD1 (6 bases). The V end was cut by 5 bases, the J end by 3 bases, with 14 bases between. The CDR3 covers 14 residues. Germline loops: CDR1 DFQATT, CDR2 SNEGSKA (reference sequence).

This clonotype was recorded many times. This chain joins TRBV20-1 and TRBJ2-7, with a possible D match to TRBD2 (5 bases). This CDR3 comprises 13 residues. Deletions cut 6 bases from V and 6 bases from J, with 18 bases between. Germline CDR1 DFQATT, CDR2 SNEGSKA (reference sequence). CDR3 loop: CSARSGISLEQYF. CDR3 sequence (DNA): TGCAGTGCCCGTTCCGGGATCTCTCTCGAGCAGTACTTC.

As DNA, the CDR3 is TGTGCCACCTCACATCAGACTGGGGCCAACGTCCTGACTTTC. It translates to CATSHQTGANVLTF. The chain links TRBV27 to TRBJ2-6, with D hard to call. V shed 10 bases and J shed 2 bases, with 12 bases lying between them. This CDR3 is built from 14 residues. Germline V gene sequence: CDR1 MNHEY, CDR2 SMNVEV (reference sequence).

This clonotype came up many times. The rearrangement uses TRBV6-4 and TRBJ1-6; TRBD1 aligns across 9 bases. V was pared by 8 bases and J by 10 bases, with 9 bases of the junction left unmatched. Germline CDR1 is MRHNA and CDR2 is SNTAGT. This CDR3 region has 14 residues. CDR3 sequence: CASAPGQGVSPLHF. For the CDR3, the DNA is TGTGCCAGCGCTCCGGGACAGGGAGTATCACCCCTCCACTTT.

This clonotype was seen many times. The chain couples TRBV7-8 to TRBJ1-5; 8 nucleotides agree with TRBD1. Losses at the gene ends were 0 bases for V and 14 bases for J; bases not matched to a gene: 6. Germline assignment: CDR1 SGHVS and CDR2 FQNEAQ. The CDR3 has 13 amino acids. In nucleotides, the CDR3 is TGTGCCAGCAGCTTAGCGTCGCAGGGGGCGAAGCATTTT. It yields the protein CASSLASQGAKHF.

V usage is TRBV27 and J usage is TRBJ2-2, with D possibly being TRBD1 (6 bases). Germline values: CDR1 MNHEY, CDR2 SMNVEV (reference sequence). V lost 5 bases and J 7 bases, leaving 17 bases between the germline ends. This CDR3 has 15 amino acids. CDR3 coding DNA: TGTGCCAGCAGTCCTTCTTGGGACACCATCGGGGAGCTGTTTTTT. This codes for CASSPSWDTIGELFF.

This chain uses TRBV29-1 with TRBJ2-5, with D unresolved. The ends were cut back, 4 bases at V and 0 bases at J, with 6 bases in the middle. CDR3 length: 12 amino acids. Germline CDR1 reads SQVTM; CDR2 reads ANQGSEA. In nucleotides, the CDR3 is TGCAGCGTTGGCTCGTACCAAGAGACCCAGTACTTC. It yields the protein CSVGSYQETQYF.

The sample holds a few counts of this clonotype. The chain combines TRBV29-1 with TRBJ2-5, with 8 bases matching TRBD1. Looked up from germline, CDR1 is SQVTM and CDR2 is ANQGSEA. V lost 7 bases, J lost 5 bases, and 9 bases stayed unmatched. This CDR3 is 13 amino acids long. CDR3 DNA: TGCAGCGCCGCGGACAGGGCAGGGGAGACCCAGTACTTC. Protein: CSAADRAGETQYF.

This clonotype has a count of ten or more. J is TRBJ2-3 and V is TRBV12-3 or TRBV12-4; maybe TRBD2 (6 bases). Trimming took 5 bases from V and 7 from J, leaving 10 bases between them. The CDR3 is 12 amino acids. The chain's CDR3 is CASSGGINTQYF. CDR3 bases: TGTGCCAGCAGTGGGGGGATTAATACGCAGTATTTT.

This clonotype was observed at least ten times. The genes are TRBV20-1 and TRBJ1-1; weak D call: TRBD1 (6 bases). Trimming pared 5 bases from V and 5 bases from J, leaving 9 bases between. CDR1 is DFQATT, CDR2 SNEGSKA, per germline (reference sequence). CDR3 size: 11 residues. The CDR3 spells CSAQGQTEAFF. The DNA for the CDR3 is TGCAGTGCTCAGGGGCAGACTGAAGCTTTCTTT.

This clonotype was picked up a small number of times. The CDR3 region has the DNA TGTGCCAGCAGCCAATGGGACAGGGAATACGAGCAGTACTTC. Translating gives CASSQWDREYEQYF. The rearrangement joins TRBV3-1 to TRBJ2-7; 9 bases align to TRBD1. Trimming at V came to 2 bases and at J to 4 bases, leaving 3 bases not matched to a gene. Germline values: CDR1 LGHDT, CDR2 YNNKEL (reference sequence). The length of the CDR3 is 14 residues.

There are a few counts of this clonotype. The chain is built from TRBV7-9 and TRBJ2-1; D might be TRBD1 (6 bases). Looked up from germline, CDR1 is SEHNR and CDR2 is FQNEAQ (reference sequence). V dropped 1 base and J dropped 3 bases, with 10 bases sitting between them. The CDR3 extends over 15 amino acids. CDR3 DNA sequence: TGTGCCAGCAGCTTAGGGGACACAGACTACAATGAGCAGTTCTTC. Its translation: CASSLGDTDYNEQFF.

The V gene is TRBV29-1, the J gene TRBJ2-7, with unresolved D. The CDR3 length is 11 residues. Germline CDR1 SQVTM, CDR2 ANQGSEA. The ends were cut back, 4 bases at V and 2 bases at J, with 6 bases in the middle. The CDR3 bases are TGCAGCGTTGGACAAGCCTACGAGCAGTACTTC. This sequence encodes CSVGQAYEQYF.

This chain joins TRBV29-1 and TRBJ1-5, with a weak D call TRBD1 (5 bases). The ends were cut back, 4 bases at V and 7 bases at J, with 14 bases in the middle. Per the germline V gene, CDR1 is SQVTM and CDR2 is ANQGSEA. This CDR3 has 13 amino acids. CDR3 coding DNA: TGCAGCGTTGTGGAGGGGCGGGGGCAGCCCCAGCATTTT. Protein product: CSVVEGRGQPQHF.

The chain combines TRBV7-2 with TRBJ2-5, with 7 bases that match TRBD2. This CDR3 is built from 13 residues. CDR1 is SGHTA, CDR2 FQGNSA, per germline. The J segment lost 5 bases and the V segment lost 5 bases, leaving 5 bases of the junction unmatched. In nucleotides, the CDR3 is TGTGCCAGCAGCCCCAGACTAGCTGAGACCCAGTACTTC. Protein sequence: CASSPRLAETQYF.

The sample holds many counts of this clonotype. The chain carries TRBV29-1 and TRBJ1-1, with D perhaps matching TRBD1 (5 bases). Germline V CDR1 and CDR2: SQVTM, ANQGSEA. V lost 5 bases and J 4 bases, leaving 14 bases between the germline ends. This CDR3 comprises 13 residues. The CDR3 sequence: CSVRRGAGTEAFF. Written as DNA, the CDR3 is TGCAGCGTTCGAAGGGGCGCAGGCACTGAAGCTTTCTTT.

In this sample, this clonotype turned up many times. The chain uses TRBV27 and TRBJ2-7; D possibly corresponds to TRBD2 (6 bases). The CDR3 is 13 residues long. CDR1 and CDR2 (germline): MNHEY, SMNVEV (reference sequence). Trimming removed 9 bases at V and 3 bases at J, with 15 bases between. For the CDR3, the DNA is TGTGCCAGTCGTTTCGTGGGGGGCTACGAGCAGTACTTC. It codes for CASRFVGGYEQYF.

The table lists this clonotype with a few counts. The chain uses TRBV7-9 and TRBJ2-1; 7 nucleotides agree with TRBD1. CDR3 length: 15 residues. Trimming cost V 5 bases and J 4 bases; bases outside gene matches: 8. The V gene's germline CDR1 is SEHNR and CDR2 FQNEAQ (reference sequence). The CDR3 coding sequence is TGTGCCAGCAGCCCCCTAGGGACAGTATACAATGAGCAGTTCTTC. Translated, it gives CASSPLGTVYNEQFF.

V is TRBV7-8 and J is TRBJ2-3, with D possibly matching TRBD2 (6 bases). The V and J ends lost 0 bases and 2 bases respectively, with 15 bases between them. Per germline, CDR1 SGHVS and CDR2 FQNEAQ. CDR3 length equals 17 residues. The CDR3 nucleotides read TGTGCCAGCAGCTTAGCCCGGGACTCCAAAAACACAGATACGCAGTATTTT. Translated: CASSLARDSKNTDTQYF.

In its sample, this clonotype was seen many times. The chain joins TRBV29-1 to TRBJ2-5; the match to TRBD2 covers 10 bases. The germline gives CDR1 SQVTM, CDR2 ANQGSEA. This CDR3 is built from 14 residues. Trimming cost V 6 bases and J 5 bases; bases outside gene matches: 9. The CDR3 nucleotides are TGCAGCGTGGCGCTAGCGGGAGTATACGAGACCCAGTACTTC. Residues: CSVALAGVYETQYF.

The J gene is TRBJ2-5, the V gene TRBV20-1; D is possibly TRBD2 (5 bases). CDR1 is DFQATT, CDR2 SNEGSKA, per germline (reference sequence). V lost 8 bases and J 5 bases, leaving 15 bases between the germline ends. This CDR3 comprises 12 residues. As DNA, the CDR3 is TGCAGTCCCCTGAGGGCCGGGGAGACCCAGTACTTC. Translating it yields CSPLRAGETQYF.

This clonotype was recorded at least ten times. This rearrangement joins TRBV4-1 to TRBJ2-2, with TRBD2 as a possible D gene (7 bases). The CDR3 covers 16 residues. The germline V gene has CDR1 MGHRA and CDR2 YSYEKL. Trimming shortened V by 1 base and J by 2 bases, and 11 bases separated the two germline ends. This chain's CDR3 is CASSQAGGLNTGELFF. In nucleotides, the CDR3 is TGCGCCAGCAGCCAAGCGGGGGGCCTTAACACCGGGGAGCTGTTTTTT.

V gene TRBV6-6 combines with J gene TRBJ2-1; D possibly corresponds to TRBD2 (5 bases). Between the trimmed V and J ends, which lost 0 bases and 8 bases, there was a span of 11 bases. The V gene's germline CDR1 is MNHNY and CDR2 SVGAGI (reference sequence). The CDR3 sequence is 14 residues long. The CDR3 is CASSYSIGGDEQFF. The CDR3 DNA reads TGTGCCAGCAGTTACTCGATTGGAGGAGATGAGCAGTTCTTC.

The J gene is TRBJ1-1, the V gene TRBV7-8; D may be TRBD1 (5 bases). This CDR3 comprises 16 residues. Looked up from germline, CDR1 is SGHVS and CDR2 is FQNEAQ. Trimming removed 0 bases at V and 2 bases at J, with 13 bases between. The CDR3 DNA reads TGTGCCAGCAGCTTAGCAGTAGTGGGGCCAAACACTGAAGCTTTCTTT. This sequence encodes CASSLAVVGPNTEAFF.

The chain is built from TRBV4-2 and TRBJ2-3, with D tentatively TRBD1 or TRBD2 (5 bases each). The CDR3 length is 16 residues. From germline, CDR1 is LGHNA and CDR2 YNFKEQ. Between the trimmed V and J ends, which lost 2 bases and 3 bases, there was a span of 15 bases. For the CDR3, the DNA is TGTGCCAGCAGCCAAATGGGGGACCCGAGGACAGATACGCAGTATTTT. As protein: CASSQMGDPRTDTQYF.

This clonotype has just a few counts. The rearrangement links TRBV4-2 to TRBJ2-6; D is uncertain. Per germline, CDR1 LGHNA and CDR2 YNFKEQ. The CDR3 runs to 17 residues. V gave up 0 bases and J gave up 0 bases, with 9 bases separating them. The CDR3 protein is CASSQDVTNSGANVLTF. The CDR3 nucleotides read TGTGCCAGCAGCCAAGATGTAACAAACTCTGGGGCCAACGTCCTGACTTTC.

This clonotype was counted only a few times. The gene calls are TRBV5-6 and TRBJ2-5; TRBD1 matches at 7 bases. V lost 1 base and J lost 2; bases outside the gene matches: 8. Germline V gives CDR1 SGHDT, CDR2 YYEEEE. The CDR3 spans 16 residues. CDR3 DNA sequence: TGTGCCAGCAGCTTGCAGTTTGGGGGACAGCAAGAGACCCAGTACTTC. Protein product: CASSLQFGGQQETQYF.

The V and J genes are TRBV20-1 and TRBJ2-7, with D perhaps given as TRBD1 or TRBD2 (7 bases each). Trimming left V 1 base short and J 3 bases short, with 10 bases between. The CDR3 is 13 amino acids. The germline CDR1 and CDR2 sequences are DFQATT and SNEGSKA (reference sequence). Here the CDR3 reads CSARGRGGYEQYF. The CDR3 DNA sequence: TGCAGTGCTAGAGGCAGGGGGGGCTACGAGCAGTACTTC.

J is TRBJ2-7 and V is TRBV5-1; tentative D call: TRBD2 (5 bases). Germline-derived CDR1 and CDR2 are SGHRS and YFSETQ. V was pared by 4 bases and J by 3 bases, with 14 bases between. The CDR3 loop spans 14 amino acids. The chain's CDR3 is CASSPSPGNYEQYF. CDR3 nucleotides: TGCGCCAGCAGCCCCTCTCCGGGAAACTACGAGCAGTACTTC. Supplemented by reference TRBV5-1 and TRBJ2-7, the full variable domain reads KAGVTQTPRYLIKTRGQQVTLSCSPISGHRSVSWYQQTPGQGLQFLFEYFSETQRNKGNFPGRFSGRQFSNSRSEMNVSTLELGDSALYLCASSPSPGNYEQYFGPGTRLTVT.

A few counts support this clonotype. The J gene is TRBJ2-2, the V gene TRBV28, with 7 nucleotides matching TRBD2. CDR3 length: 17 amino acids. V gave up 4 bases and J gave up 6 bases; unmatched junction bases: 14. In germline, CDR1 is MDHEN, CDR2 SYDVKM. CDR3 sequence: CASSSPMGRERAGELFF. In DNA, the CDR3 is TGTGCCAGCAGTTCCCCCATGGGGCGGGAGCGGGCCGGGGAGCTGTTTTTT.

The chain joins TRBV10-3 to TRBJ1-4; TRBD1 might be the D (5 bases). Trimming pared 0 bases from V and 10 bases from J, leaving 21 bases between. The germline V gene encodes CDR1 ENHRY and CDR2 SYGVKD. The CDR3 contains 17 residues. This CDR3 reads CAISESGTTDPLRKLFF. DNA of the CDR3: TGTGCCATCAGTGAGTCTGGGACCACGGACCCGTTGCGAAAACTGTTTTTT.